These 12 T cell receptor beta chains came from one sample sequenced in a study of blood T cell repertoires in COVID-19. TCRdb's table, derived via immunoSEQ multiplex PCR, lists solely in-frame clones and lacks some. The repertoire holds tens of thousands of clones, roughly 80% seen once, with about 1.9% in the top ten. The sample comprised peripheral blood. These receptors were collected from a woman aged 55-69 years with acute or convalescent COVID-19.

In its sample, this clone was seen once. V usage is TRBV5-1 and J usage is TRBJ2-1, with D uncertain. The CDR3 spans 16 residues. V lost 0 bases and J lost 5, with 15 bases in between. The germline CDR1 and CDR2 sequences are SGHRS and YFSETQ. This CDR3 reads CASSLDSRSLNNEQFF. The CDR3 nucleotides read TGCGCCAGCAGCTTGGACAGTCGGTCGTTAAACAATGAGCAGTTCTTC.

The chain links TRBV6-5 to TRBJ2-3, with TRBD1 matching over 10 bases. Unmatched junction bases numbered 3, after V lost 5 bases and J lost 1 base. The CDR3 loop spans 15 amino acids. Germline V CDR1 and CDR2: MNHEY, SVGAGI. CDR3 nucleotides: TGTGCCAGCAGTCGACAGGGGGCCGGCACAGATACGCAGTATTTT. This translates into CASSRQGAGTDTQYF.

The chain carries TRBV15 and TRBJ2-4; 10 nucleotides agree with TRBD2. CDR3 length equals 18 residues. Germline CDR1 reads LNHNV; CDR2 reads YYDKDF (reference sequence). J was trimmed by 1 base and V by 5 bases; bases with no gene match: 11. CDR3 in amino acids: CATSGQSGGDWAKNIQYF. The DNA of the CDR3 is TGTGCCACCAGCGGCCAGAGCGGGGGGGACTGGGCCAAAAACATTCAGTACTTC.

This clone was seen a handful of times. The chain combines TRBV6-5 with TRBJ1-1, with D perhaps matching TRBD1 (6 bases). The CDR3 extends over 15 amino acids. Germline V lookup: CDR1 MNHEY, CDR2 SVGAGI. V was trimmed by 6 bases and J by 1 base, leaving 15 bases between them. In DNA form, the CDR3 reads TGTGCCAGCAGCTTAGATCGCAGGGGGAACACTGAAGCTTTCTTT. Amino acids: CASSLDRRGNTEAFF.

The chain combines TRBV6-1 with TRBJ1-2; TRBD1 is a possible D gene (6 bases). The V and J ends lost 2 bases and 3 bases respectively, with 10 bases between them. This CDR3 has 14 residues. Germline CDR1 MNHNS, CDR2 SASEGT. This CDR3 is CASSEINRDYGYTF. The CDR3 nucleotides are TGTGCCAGCAGTGAAATTAACAGGGACTATGGCTACACCTTC.

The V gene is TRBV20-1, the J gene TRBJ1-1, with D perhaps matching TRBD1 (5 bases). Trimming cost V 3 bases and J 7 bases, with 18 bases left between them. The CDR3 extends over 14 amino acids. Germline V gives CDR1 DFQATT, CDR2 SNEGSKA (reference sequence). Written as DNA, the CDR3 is TGCAGTGCTAGTCCTACCGGCGGGGGACTTGAAGCTTTCTTT. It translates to CSASPTGGGLEAFF.

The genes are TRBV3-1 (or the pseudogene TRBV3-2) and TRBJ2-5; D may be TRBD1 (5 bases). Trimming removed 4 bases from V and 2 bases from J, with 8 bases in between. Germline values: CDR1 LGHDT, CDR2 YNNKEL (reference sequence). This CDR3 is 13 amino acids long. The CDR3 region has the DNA TGTGCCAGCAGCCGGGGCACGCAAGAGACCCAGTACTTC. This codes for CASSRGTQETQYF.

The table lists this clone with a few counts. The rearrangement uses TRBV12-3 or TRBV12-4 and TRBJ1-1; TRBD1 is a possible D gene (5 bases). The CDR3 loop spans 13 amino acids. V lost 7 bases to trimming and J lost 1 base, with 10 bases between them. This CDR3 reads CASTADTNTEAFF. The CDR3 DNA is TGTGCCAGCACCGCGGACACGAACACTGAAGCTTTCTTT.

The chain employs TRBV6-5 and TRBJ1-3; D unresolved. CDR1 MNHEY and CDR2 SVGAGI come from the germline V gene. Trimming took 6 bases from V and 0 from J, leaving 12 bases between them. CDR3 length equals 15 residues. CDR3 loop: CASRMMSFSGNTIYF. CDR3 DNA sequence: TGTGCCAGCAGAATGATGAGTTTCTCTGGAAACACCATATATTTT.

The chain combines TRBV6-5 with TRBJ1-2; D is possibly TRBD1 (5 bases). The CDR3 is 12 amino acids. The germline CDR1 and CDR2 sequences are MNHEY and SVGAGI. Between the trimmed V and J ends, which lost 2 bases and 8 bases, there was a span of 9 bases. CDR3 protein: CASSYLGGGYTF. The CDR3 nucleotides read TGTGCCAGCAGTTACCTCGGGGGAGGCTACACCTTC.

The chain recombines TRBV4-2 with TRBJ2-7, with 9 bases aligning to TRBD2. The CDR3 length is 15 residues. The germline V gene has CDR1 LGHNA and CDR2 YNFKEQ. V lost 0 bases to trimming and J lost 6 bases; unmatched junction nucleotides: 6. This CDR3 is CASSQEVAGAAEQYF. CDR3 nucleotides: TGTGCCAGCAGCCAAGAGGTAGCGGGAGCCGCCGAGCAGTACTTC.

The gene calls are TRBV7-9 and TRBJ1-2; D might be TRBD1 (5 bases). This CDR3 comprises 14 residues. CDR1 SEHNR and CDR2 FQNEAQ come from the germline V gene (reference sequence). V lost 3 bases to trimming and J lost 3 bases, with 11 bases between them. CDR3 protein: CASSFKGPDYGYTF. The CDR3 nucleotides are TGTGCCAGCAGCTTCAAGGGGCCTGACTATGGCTACACCTTC.